These 10 T cell receptor beta chains were sequenced from one sample in a study of cytomegalovirus exposure and HLA in healthy donors. It was with 60 Vbeta and 13 Jbeta primers that the PCR ran. The table came from immunoSEQ multiplex PCR; TCRdb's copy has only in-frame clones and leaves some out. The profile covers 130,000 or so clones, with around 9% appearing a single time and less than 7% taken by the ten largest. Source material: PBMCs. The origin of the receptors is a middle-aged man in good health and CMV-seronegative.

Regarding this clone: One end of the junction does not line up with germline, which may come from a read error. This chain connects TRBV11-2 to TRBJ2-3; D not resolved. The CDR3 contains 15 residues. The germline V gene encodes CDR1 SGHAT and CDR2 FQNNGV. This CDR3 is CASSLDLPLTDTQYF. The CDR3 nucleotides read TGTGCCAGCAGCCTAGACCTCCCCCTCACAGATACGCAGTATTTT.

This clone was found a few times. This chain uses TRBV9 with TRBJ2-3; the match to TRBD2 covers 12 bases. From germline, CDR1 is SGDLS and CDR2 YYNGEE. The CDR3 is 18 amino acids. Losses at the gene ends were 0 bases for V and 0 bases for J; bases not matched to a gene: 5. CDR3 protein: CASSVVTSGGLSTDTQYF. The CDR3, as DNA: TGTGCCAGCAGCGTAGTGACTAGCGGGGGCCTTAGCACAGATACGCAGTATTTT.

The chain has TRBV19 and TRBJ2-2; weak D call: TRBD2 (6 bases). The germline V gene has CDR1 LNHDA and CDR2 SQIVND (reference sequence). Deletions cut 7 bases from V and 1 base from J, with 10 bases between. The CDR3 length is 14 residues. The CDR3 spells CASTPRGNTGELFF. CDR3 sequence (DNA): TGTGCCAGTACTCCGCGGGGGAACACCGGGGAGCTGTTTTTT.

This clone was seen more than once but under ten times. V and J are TRBV11-3 and TRBJ1-1; D remains ambiguous. Germline V gene sequence: CDR1 SGHNT, CDR2 YENEEA. Trimming shortened V by 1 base and J by 1 base, and 4 bases separated the two germline ends. The CDR3 totals 13 residues. The CDR3 spells CASSLVRNTEAFF. CDR3 sequence (DNA): TGTGCCAGCAGCTTAGTGAGGAACACTGAAGCTTTCTTT.

In this sample, this clone turned up a few times. This rearrangement joins TRBV4-1 to TRBJ2-3; TRBD2 might be the D (6 bases). CDR3 size: 16 residues. CDR1 and CDR2 from the germline V gene are MGHRA and YSYEKL. Trimming pared 4 bases from V and 1 base from J, leaving 15 bases between. The CDR3 DNA follows: TGCGCCAGCAGCCCCCCGGAGGGATGGGGCACAGATACGCAGTATTTT. Translation: CASSPPEGWGTDTQYF.

This clone was seen only a few times. The V and J genes are TRBV11-2 and TRBJ2-3, with 8 bases aligning to TRBD1. With 0 bases clipped from V and 1 base from J, the junction kept 3 bases outside the gene matches. CDR1 and CDR2 from the germline V gene are SGHAT and FQNNGV. The CDR3 has 16 amino acids. CDR3 nucleotide sequence: TGTGCCAGCAGCTTAGAGGGCAGGGGGCGCACAGATACGCAGTATTTT. It translates to CASSLEGRGRTDTQYF.

The chain employs TRBV28 and TRBJ1-1, with a weak D call TRBD1 (6 bases). The germline V gene encodes CDR1 MDHEN and CDR2 SYDVKM. The CDR3 has 15 amino acids. Trimming cost V 3 bases and J 7 bases, with 18 bases left between them. Here the CDR3 reads CASSFTTGISVEAFF. In DNA form, the CDR3 reads TGTGCCAGCAGTTTTACTACAGGGATTAGCGTTGAAGCTTTCTTT.

This clone showed up just a few times. The chain employs TRBV27 and TRBJ2-1, with TRBD1 as a possible D gene (5 bases). V shed 6 bases and J shed 4 bases, with 22 bases lying between them. Germline CDR1 is MNHEY and CDR2 is SMNVEV (reference sequence). The CDR3 has 17 amino acids. CDR3 nucleotides: TGTGCCAGCAGCCAGTTTCAAGACCCCGCAGGGTACAATGAGCAGTTCTTC. It translates to CASSQFQDPAGYNEQFF.

CDR3 nucleotide sequence: TGTGCCAGCAGCTACTCCGACAGGGGAGGCTACGAGCAGTACTTC. Protein: CASSYSDRGGYEQYF. The chain employs TRBV5-6 and TRBJ2-7, with TRBD1 matching 8 bases. The germline CDR1 and CDR2 sequences are SGHDT and YYEEEE. The CDR3 spans 15 residues. V gave up 3 bases and J gave up 3 bases; unmatched junction bases: 8.

CDR3 in amino acids: CASRGGRGETETQYF. The CDR3 nucleotides are TGTGCCAGCAGGGGAGGGCGGGGGGAGACGGAGACCCAGTACTTC. The chain is built from TRBV2 and TRBJ2-5; 8 positions match TRBD2. This CDR3 contains 15 residues. Germline CDR1 SNHLY, CDR2 FYNNEI. The trim removed 6 bases at V and 5 bases at J, leaving 11 bases unmatched.